In its sample, the clone carrying this T cell receptor beta chain was seen a few times. Its antigen remains unknown. At one boundary the junction diverges from the germline segment, which might be a read error. This record belongs to a study of cytomegalovirus exposure and HLA in healthy donors. PCR used 60 Vbeta primers and 13 Jbeta primers. Assay used: immunoSEQ multiplex PCR; TCRdb lists only in-frame clones, some missing. The table shows 40,000 or so clones, with 60% to 75% occurring only once. General study findings and limits: Later work found most CMV-associated TCR beta chains apparently HLA-restricted. Later analysis indicated greater clonal expansion among HLA-associated TCR beta chains than among equally common other chains.

The CDR3 runs 15 residues. In germline, CDR1 is MRHNA, CDR2 SNTAGT. Sequencing was carried out using PBMCs. This clonotype was sampled from a man in his forties or fifties in good health and CMV-seronegative. This chain links TRBV6-4 with TRBJ1-2; D not certain. CDR3 in amino acids: CASSDSIEQPGPLVF. For the CDR3, the DNA is TGTGCCAGCAGTGACTCGATAGAGCAGCCTGGGCCGTTGGTCTTC.